This TCR beta chain was identified during a study of cytomegalovirus exposure and HLA in healthy donors. V gave up 6 bases and J gave up 6 bases; unmatched junction bases: 13. The CDR3 covers 16 residues. The germline V gene has CDR1 KGHSH and CDR2 LQKENI. In the PCR, 60 Vbeta and 13 Jbeta primers were used. Clones were read by immunoSEQ multiplex PCR, and TCRdb kept only the in-frame ones, dropping some. The table lists 90,000 to 140,000 clones, over 80% of them singletons. The chain carries TRBV18 and TRBJ2-5; 10 nucleotides agree with TRBD1. The TCR was taken from a man between 18 and 35 years old in good health and CMV-seronegative. Sequenced material: PBMCs. The DNA of the CDR3 is TGTGCCAGCTCTCCCAAAAAGGGACAGGGGAGGCAGACCCAGTACTTC. Translated, it gives CASSPKKGQGRQTQYF.